These 10 T cell receptor beta chains were sequenced from one sample in a study of liver allograft versus peripheral blood T cells. Study-level background: The study compared liver allograft T cell receptor repertoires against peripheral blood repertoires of liver transplant recipients.

TCRdb redid the calling of the reads with MiXCR, one entry per CDR3 protein. Of some 10,000 distinct CDR3 sequences listed, about 20% were seen once; the top ten hold 1.5% to 2%. The receptors were gathered from a human patient who had a liver transplant. A share of the T cells may be of graft donor origin.

This clonotype ranks as medium-sized (0.01 to 0.1%). This chain connects TRBV13 to TRBJ1-2, with 9 bases identical to TRBD1. Per germline, CDR1 PRHDT and CDR2 FYEKMQ (reference sequence). The V and J ends lost 0 bases and 7 bases, in that order; junction bases with no gene match: 9. The CDR3 is 16 amino acids. The CDR3 loop is CASSLGPTGGAGGYTF. DNA for the CDR3: TGTGCCAGCAGCTTAGGCCCTACAGGGGGCGCGGGTGGCTACACCTTC.

The chain links TRBV7-3 to TRBJ1-2; D unresolved. This CDR3 spans 13 amino acids. Germline lookup yields CDR1 SGHTA and CDR2 FQGTGA. Trimming left V 5 bases short and J 3 bases short, with 10 bases between. This CDR3 is CASSRRPDYGYTF. CDR3 bases: TGTGCCAGCAGCCGAAGGCCTGACTATGGCTACACCTTC.

This clonotype is medium-sized within its sample. V usage is TRBV19 and J usage is TRBJ1-5; 8 bases fit TRBD1. The CDR3 sequence is 16 residues long. CDR1 and CDR2 (germline): LNHDA, SQIVND (reference sequence). The trim removed 0 bases at V and 2 bases at J, leaving 3 bases unmatched. CDR3 bases: TGTGCCAGTAGTATAGAGGGGACAGGCGGCAATCAGCCCCAGCATTTT. This translates into CASSIEGTGGNQPQHF.

This clonotype has just a few counts. The rearrangement joins TRBV7-2 to TRBJ2-1; 9 bases are shared with TRBD2. The CDR3 contains 18 residues. V lost 6 bases and J lost 7; bases outside the gene matches: 19. Germline CDR1 SGHTA, CDR2 FQGNSA. CDR3 DNA: TGTGCCAGCAGTCGGACCCGGGGACTAGCAATTCCCATAAATGAGCAGTTCTTC. Translation gives CASSRTRGLAIPINEQFF.

Remarks on this clonotype: Just one base apart from a much larger clone, this may be a read error. The gene calls are TRBV6-1 and TRBJ1-1; D perhaps matches TRBD1 (6 bases). Germline V gene lookup returns CDR1 MNHNS and CDR2 SASEGT. CDR3 size: 12 residues. The CDR3 DNA reads as TGTGCCGTACAGGGTTTCGGCACTGAAGCTATCTTT. This translates into CAVQGFGTEAIF.

The rearrangement links TRBV20-1 to TRBJ1-1; no reliable D call. This CDR3 is built from 12 residues. Trimming pared 6 bases from V and 0 bases from J, leaving 8 bases between. Per germline, CDR1 DFQATT and CDR2 SNEGSKA (reference sequence). CDR3 amino acids: CSAGLVNTEAFF. The CDR3 DNA follows: TGCAGTGCCGGACTGGTGAACACTGAAGCTTTCTTT.

This clonotype was seen a few times. V usage is TRBV5-5 and J usage is TRBJ2-5; 9 positions agree with TRBD2. V was clipped by 3 bases and J by 4 bases; unmatched bases: 19. CDR1 SGHKS and CDR2 YYEKEE come from the germline V gene (reference sequence). This CDR3 has 19 residues. The chain's CDR3 is CASSSLWENSGSGGETQYF. CDR3 sequence (DNA): TGTGCCAGCAGCTCCCTATGGGAGAATAGCGGGAGTGGAGGAGAGACCCAGTACTTC. Full variable domain (missing parts from reference TRBV5-5 and TRBJ2-5): DAGVTQSPTHLIKTRGQQVTLRCSPISGHKSVSWYQQVLGQGPQFIFQYYEKEERGRGNFPDRFSARQFPNYSSELNVNALLLGDSALYLCASSSLWENSGSGGETQYFGPGTRLLVL.

A few counts support this clonotype. The chain joins TRBV6-1 to TRBJ2-7, with D perhaps TRBD1 (6 bases). This CDR3 is built from 13 residues. Germline V gene sequence: CDR1 MNHNS, CDR2 SASEGT. The CDR3 DNA is TGTGTCTCACATCCGGGACAAGACTACGAGCAGTACTTC. It translates to CVSHPGQDYEQYF.

This clonotype is deemed medium-sized. The chain employs TRBV18 and TRBJ2-1; D remains ambiguous. Trimming cost V 0 bases and J 9 bases, with 12 bases left between them. CDR3 length: 14 amino acids. From germline, CDR1 is KGHSH and CDR2 LQKENI. CDR3 protein: CASSPPSVGGEQFF. The CDR3 DNA follows: TGTGCCAGCTCACCACCGTCCGTGGGCGGTGAGCAGTTCTTC.

The chain combines TRBV30 with TRBJ1-2; D remains unclear. The CDR3 is 13 amino acids. Between the trimmed V and J ends, which lost 0 bases and 4 bases, there was a span of 9 bases. Germline V gene lookup returns CDR1 GTSNPN and CDR2 SVGIG (reference sequence). CDR3 sequence reads: CAWSVRRSYGYTF. DNA of the CDR3: TGTGCCTGGAGTGTACGGAGGAGCTATGGCTACACCTTC.